This T cell receptor beta chain was recovered during a study of T cells after yellow fever vaccination. In this sample, this clonotype turned up many times. The antigen is unknown. From germline, CDR1 is SGHTA and CDR2 FQGNSA. This CDR3 contains 12 residues. The V and J ends lost 1 base and 15 bases respectively, with 13 bases between them. Template-switching 5'RACE yielded the TCR cDNA; a universal primer site and UMIs were added in the process. TCRdb fed the 5' RACE reads into MiXCR, producing one record per CDR3 protein. The sample gives 200,000 to 300,000 distinct CDR3 sequences, about 3.5% of which show up once; over 15% is in the top ten. General observations from the study: Peaking on day 5 versus 15, the secondary response was faster but weaker. FACS-sorted repertoires could harbor abundant contaminating bulk-population clonotypes. A limited proportion of clonotypes was detected within both the CD4 and CD8 compartments.

This sequence originates from a man aged 18-30 years who received the YFV17D yellow fever vaccine. The input for sequencing was PBMCs, taken 15 days after the yellow fever booster vaccination. The chain is built from TRBV7-2 and TRBJ2-1; D may match TRBD1 or TRBD2 (5 bases each). The CDR3 sequence is CASSLVRDEVFF. The DNA for the CDR3 is TGTGCCAGCAGCTTAGTTCGGGACGAGGTGTTCTTC.